The clone carrying this TCR beta chain was recorded once. The antigen remains undetermined. The entry originates in a study of T cells in localized non-small cell lung cancer. Study outcomes and limitations: T cell clonality was highest in uninvolved adjacent lung, above tumor. Longer survival (overall) was linked to higher T cell density in blood. It remains possible that heterogeneity exists, since only one tumor region was sequenced. Adjacent lung was found to contain a median approximately 60 of the top 100 tumor clones.

The data were produced by immunoSEQ multiplex PCR, yet TCRdb's version contains in-frame clones alone and is incomplete. The table has 3,500 to 4,500 clones, over 20% seen once. V trimming: 3 bases; J trimming: 5 bases; junction bases outside the gene matches: 11. Germline loops: CDR1 LNHDA, CDR2 SQIVND (reference sequence). There are 17 residues in the CDR3. The chain has TRBV19 and TRBJ2-3; 10 bases agree with TRBD2. This receptor was obtained from a female donor older than 55 with stage I lung adenocarcinoma. Sequenced here: lung tumor tissue, sampled before any cancer treatment. The CDR3 nucleotides read TGTGCCAGTAGTATTTCCGGGGCTAGCGGGAGTATAGATACGCAGTATTTT. Translation: CASSISGASGSIDTQYF.